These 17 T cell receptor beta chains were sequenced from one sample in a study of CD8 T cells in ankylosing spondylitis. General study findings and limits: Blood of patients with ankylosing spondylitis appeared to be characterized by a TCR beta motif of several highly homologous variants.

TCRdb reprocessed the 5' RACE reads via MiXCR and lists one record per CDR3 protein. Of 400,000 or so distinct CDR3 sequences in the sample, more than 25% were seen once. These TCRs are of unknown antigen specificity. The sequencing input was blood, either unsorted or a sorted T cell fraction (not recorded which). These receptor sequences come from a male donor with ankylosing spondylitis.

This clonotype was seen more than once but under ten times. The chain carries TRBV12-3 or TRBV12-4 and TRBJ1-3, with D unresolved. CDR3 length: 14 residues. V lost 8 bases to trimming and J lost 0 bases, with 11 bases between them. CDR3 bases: TGTGCCAGCGGCAGCGCGAACTCTGGAAACACCATATATTTT. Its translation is CASGSANSGNTIYF.

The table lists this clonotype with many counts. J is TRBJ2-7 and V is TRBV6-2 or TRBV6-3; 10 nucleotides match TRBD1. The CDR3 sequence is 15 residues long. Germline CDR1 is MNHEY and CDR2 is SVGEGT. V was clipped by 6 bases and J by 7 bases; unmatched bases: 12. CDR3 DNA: TGTGCCAGCAGACCCTGGACAGGGGGGTCGGGAGAGCAGTACTTC. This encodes CASRPWTGGSGEQYF.

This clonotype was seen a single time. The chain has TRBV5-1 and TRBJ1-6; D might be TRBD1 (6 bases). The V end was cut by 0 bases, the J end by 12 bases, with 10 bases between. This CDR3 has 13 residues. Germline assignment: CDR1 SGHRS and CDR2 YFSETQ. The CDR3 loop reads CASSLEPGEPLHF. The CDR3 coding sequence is TGCGCCAGCAGCTTGGAGCCAGGGGAACCCCTCCACTTT. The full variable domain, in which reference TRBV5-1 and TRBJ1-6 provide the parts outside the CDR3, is KAGVTQTPRYLIKTRGQQVTLSCSPISGHRSVSWYQQTPGQGLQFLFEYFSETQRNKGNFPGRFSGRQFSNSRSEMNVSTLELGDSALYLCASSLEPGEPLHFGNGTRLTVT.

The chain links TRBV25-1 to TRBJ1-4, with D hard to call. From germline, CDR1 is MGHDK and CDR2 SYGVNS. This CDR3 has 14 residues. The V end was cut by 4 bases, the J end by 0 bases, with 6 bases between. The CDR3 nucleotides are TGTGCCAGCAGTGCTTTTGCAACTAATGAAAAACTGTTTTTT. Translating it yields CASSAFATNEKLFF.

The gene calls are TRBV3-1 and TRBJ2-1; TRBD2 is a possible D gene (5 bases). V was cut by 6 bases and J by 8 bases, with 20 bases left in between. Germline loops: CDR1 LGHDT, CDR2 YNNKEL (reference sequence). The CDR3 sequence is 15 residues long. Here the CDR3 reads CASSPGPLGSDEQFF. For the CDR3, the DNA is TGTGCCAGCAGTCCCGGACCCCTGGGGAGCGATGAGCAGTTCTTC.

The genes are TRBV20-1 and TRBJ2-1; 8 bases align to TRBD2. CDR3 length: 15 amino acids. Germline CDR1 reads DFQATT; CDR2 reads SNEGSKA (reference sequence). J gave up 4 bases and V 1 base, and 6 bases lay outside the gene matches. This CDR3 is CSARGTSGKYNEQFF. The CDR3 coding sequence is TGCAGTGCTAGAGGTACTAGCGGAAAGTACAATGAGCAGTTCTTC.

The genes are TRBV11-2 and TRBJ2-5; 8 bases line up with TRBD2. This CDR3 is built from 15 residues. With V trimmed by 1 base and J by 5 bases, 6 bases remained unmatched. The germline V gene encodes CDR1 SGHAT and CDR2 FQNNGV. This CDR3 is CASSLVPGGRETQYF. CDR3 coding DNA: TGTGCCAGCAGCTTAGTACCGGGAGGGAGGGAGACCCAGTACTTC.

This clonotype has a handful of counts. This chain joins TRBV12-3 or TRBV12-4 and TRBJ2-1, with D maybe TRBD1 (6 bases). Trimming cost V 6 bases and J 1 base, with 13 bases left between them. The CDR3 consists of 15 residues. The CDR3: CASSSRDTSYNEQFF. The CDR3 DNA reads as TGTGCCAGCAGCTCCCGGGACACGTCCTACAATGAGCAGTTCTTC.

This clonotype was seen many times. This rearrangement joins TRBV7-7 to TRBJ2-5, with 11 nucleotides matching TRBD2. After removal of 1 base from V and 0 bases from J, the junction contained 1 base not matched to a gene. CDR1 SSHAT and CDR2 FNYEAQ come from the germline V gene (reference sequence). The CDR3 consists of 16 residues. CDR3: CASSLGLAGYQETQYF. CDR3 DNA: TGTGCCAGCAGCTTAGGACTAGCGGGGTACCAAGAGACCCAGTACTTC.

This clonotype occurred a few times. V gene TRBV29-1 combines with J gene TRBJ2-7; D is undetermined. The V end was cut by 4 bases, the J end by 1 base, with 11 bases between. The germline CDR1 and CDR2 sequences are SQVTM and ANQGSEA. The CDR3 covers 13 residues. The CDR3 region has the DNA TGCAGCGTTGCCACCGGCAGTTCCTACGAGCAGTACTTC. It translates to CSVATGSSYEQYF.

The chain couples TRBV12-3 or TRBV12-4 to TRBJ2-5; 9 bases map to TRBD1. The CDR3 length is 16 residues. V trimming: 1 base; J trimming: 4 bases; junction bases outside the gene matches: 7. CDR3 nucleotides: TGTGCCAGCAGTTTAGGGTTCACAGGGGGCCGAGAGACCCAGTACTTC. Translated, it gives CASSLGFTGGRETQYF.

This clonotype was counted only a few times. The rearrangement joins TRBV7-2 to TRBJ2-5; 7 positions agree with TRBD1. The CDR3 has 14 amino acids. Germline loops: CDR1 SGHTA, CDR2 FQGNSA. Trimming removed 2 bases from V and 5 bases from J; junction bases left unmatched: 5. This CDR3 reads CASSLNYRGETQYF. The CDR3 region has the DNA TGTGCCAGCAGCTTAAACTACAGGGGCGAGACCCAGTACTTC.

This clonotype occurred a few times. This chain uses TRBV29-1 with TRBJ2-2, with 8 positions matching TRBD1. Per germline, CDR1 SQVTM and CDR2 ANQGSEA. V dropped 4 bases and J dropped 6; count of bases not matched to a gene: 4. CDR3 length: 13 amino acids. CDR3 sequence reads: CSVAGGIAGELFF. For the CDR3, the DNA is TGCAGCGTTGCAGGGGGCATCGCCGGGGAGCTGTTTTTT.

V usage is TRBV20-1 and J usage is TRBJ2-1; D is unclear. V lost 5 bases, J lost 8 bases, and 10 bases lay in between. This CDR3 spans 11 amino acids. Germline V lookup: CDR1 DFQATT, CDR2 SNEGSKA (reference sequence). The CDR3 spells CSAAPRYEQFF. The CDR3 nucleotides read TGCAGTGCTGCCCCTAGGTATGAGCAGTTCTTC.

The CDR3 DNA sequence: TGTGCCATCAGTGAGTCGGGGACCAAAAACATTCAGTACTTC. Residues: CAISESGTKNIQYF. V gene TRBV10-3 combines with J gene TRBJ2-4; no reliable D call. With 0 bases removed from V and 2 bases from J, the gap between germline ends came to 5 bases. Per germline, CDR1 ENHRY and CDR2 SYGVKD. This CDR3 contains 14 residues.

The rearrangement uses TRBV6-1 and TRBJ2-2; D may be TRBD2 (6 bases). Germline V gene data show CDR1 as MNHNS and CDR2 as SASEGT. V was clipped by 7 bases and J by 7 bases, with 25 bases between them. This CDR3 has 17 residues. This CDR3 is CASTLSYGRLVDGELFF. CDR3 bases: TGTGCCAGCACCTTAAGTTATGGGAGGCTGGTGGACGGGGAGCTGTTTTTT.

The DNA of the CDR3 is TGTGCCAGTAGTATCGGACGGGACTATAACGCTGAAGCTTTCTTT. Its protein is CASSIGRDYNAEAFF. The rearrangement uses TRBV19 and TRBJ1-1; D is possibly TRBD1 (5 bases). CDR3 length equals 15 residues. Trimming removed 3 bases at V and 6 bases at J, with 17 bases between. The germline V gene encodes CDR1 LNHDA and CDR2 SQIVND (reference sequence).